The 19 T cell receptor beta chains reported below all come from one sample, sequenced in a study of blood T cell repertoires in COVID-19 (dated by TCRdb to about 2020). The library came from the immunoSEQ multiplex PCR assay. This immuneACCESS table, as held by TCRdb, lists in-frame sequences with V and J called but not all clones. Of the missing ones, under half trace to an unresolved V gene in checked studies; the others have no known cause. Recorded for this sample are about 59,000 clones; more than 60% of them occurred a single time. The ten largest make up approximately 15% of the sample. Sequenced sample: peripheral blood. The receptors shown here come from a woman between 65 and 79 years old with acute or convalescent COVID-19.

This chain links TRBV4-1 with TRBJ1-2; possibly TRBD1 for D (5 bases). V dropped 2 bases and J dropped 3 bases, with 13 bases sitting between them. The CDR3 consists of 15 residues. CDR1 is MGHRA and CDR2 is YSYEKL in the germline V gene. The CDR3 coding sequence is TGCGCCAGCAGCCAATCGGAGACAGAACACTATGGCTACACCTTC. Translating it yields CASSQSETEHYGYTF.

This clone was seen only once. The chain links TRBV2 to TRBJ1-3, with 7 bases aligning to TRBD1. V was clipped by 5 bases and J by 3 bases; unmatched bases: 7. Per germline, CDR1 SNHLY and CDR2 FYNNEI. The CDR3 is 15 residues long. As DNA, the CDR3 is TGTGCCAGCAGTCGAATAGGGGGCTATGGAAACACCATATATTTT. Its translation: CASSRIGGYGNTIYF.

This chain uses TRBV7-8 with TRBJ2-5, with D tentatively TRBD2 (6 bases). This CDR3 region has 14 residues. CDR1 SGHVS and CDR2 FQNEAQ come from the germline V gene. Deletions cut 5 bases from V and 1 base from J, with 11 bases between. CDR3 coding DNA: TGTGCCAGCAGCCGGGGAGGATTCCAAGAGACCCAGTACTTC. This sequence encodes CASSRGGFQETQYF.

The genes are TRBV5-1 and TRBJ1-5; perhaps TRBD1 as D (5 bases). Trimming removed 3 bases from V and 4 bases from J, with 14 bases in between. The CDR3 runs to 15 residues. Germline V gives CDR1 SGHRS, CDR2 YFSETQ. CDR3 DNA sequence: TGCGCCAGCAGCTGGGATGGGGGGAGTAATCAGCCCCAGCATTTT. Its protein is CASSWDGGSNQPQHF.

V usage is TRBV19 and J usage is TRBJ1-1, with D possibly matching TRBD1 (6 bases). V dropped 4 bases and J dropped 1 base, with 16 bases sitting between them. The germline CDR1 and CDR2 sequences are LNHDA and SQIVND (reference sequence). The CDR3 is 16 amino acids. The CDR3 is CASSRDNWVWNTEAFF. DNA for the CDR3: TGTGCCAGTAGTAGGGACAACTGGGTATGGAACACTGAAGCTTTCTTT.

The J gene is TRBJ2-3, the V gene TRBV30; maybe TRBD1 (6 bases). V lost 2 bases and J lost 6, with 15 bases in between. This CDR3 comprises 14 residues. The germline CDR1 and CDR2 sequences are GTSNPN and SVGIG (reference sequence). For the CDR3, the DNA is TGTGCCTGGAGTTTGGTGGGGGCGGGCGATACGCAGTATTTT. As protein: CAWSLVGAGDTQYF.

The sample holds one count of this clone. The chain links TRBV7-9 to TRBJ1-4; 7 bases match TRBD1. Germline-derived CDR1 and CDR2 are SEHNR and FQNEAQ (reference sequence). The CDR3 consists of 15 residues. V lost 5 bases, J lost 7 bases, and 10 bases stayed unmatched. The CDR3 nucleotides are TGTGCCAGCAGCATCACAGGGGTTTCGGGTGAAAAACTGTTTTTT. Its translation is CASSITGVSGEKLFF.

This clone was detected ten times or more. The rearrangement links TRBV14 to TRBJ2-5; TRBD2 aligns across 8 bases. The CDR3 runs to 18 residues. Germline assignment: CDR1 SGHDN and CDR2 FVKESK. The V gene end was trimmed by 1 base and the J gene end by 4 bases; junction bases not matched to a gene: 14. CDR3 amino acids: CASSQVPPHSGGVETQYF. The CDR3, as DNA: TGTGCCAGCAGCCAAGTCCCCCCCCACAGCGGGGGTGTAGAGACCCAGTACTTC. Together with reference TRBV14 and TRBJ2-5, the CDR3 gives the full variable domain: EAGVTQFPSHSVIEKGQTVTLRCDPISGHDNLYWYRRVMGKEIKFLLHFVKESKQDESGMPNNRFLAERTGGTYSTLKVQPAELEDSGVYFCASSQVPPHSGGVETQYFGPGTRLLVL.

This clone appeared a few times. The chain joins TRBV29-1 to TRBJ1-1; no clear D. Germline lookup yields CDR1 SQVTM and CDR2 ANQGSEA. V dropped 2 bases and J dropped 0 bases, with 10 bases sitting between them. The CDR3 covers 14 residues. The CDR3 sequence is CSVERSAMNTEAFF. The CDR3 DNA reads TGCAGCGTTGAAAGGTCAGCGATGAACACTGAAGCTTTCTTT.

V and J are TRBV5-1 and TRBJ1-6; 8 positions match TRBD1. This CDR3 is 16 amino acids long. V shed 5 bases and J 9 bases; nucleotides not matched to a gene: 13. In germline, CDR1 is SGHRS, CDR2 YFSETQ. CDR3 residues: CASSSTGGTVSSPLHF. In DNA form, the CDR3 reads TGCGCCAGCAGTTCAACAGGGGGGACAGTGAGTTCACCCCTCCACTTT.

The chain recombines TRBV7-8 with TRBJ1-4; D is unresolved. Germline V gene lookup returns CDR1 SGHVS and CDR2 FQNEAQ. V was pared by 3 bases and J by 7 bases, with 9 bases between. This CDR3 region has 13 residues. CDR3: CASSFGRGEKLFF. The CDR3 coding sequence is TGTGCCAGCAGCTTTGGTCGGGGTGAAAAACTGTTTTTT.

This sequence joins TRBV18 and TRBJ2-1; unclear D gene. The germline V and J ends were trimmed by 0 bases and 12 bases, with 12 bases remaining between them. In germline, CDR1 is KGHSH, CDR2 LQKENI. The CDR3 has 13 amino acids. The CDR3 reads CASSPPVVSWQFF. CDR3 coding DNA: TGTGCCAGCTCACCACCAGTAGTATCCTGGCAGTTCTTC.

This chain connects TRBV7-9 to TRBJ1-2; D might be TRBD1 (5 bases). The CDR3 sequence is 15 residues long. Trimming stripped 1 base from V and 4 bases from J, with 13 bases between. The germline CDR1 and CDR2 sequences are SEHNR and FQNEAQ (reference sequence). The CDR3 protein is CASSLGGGGSYGYTF. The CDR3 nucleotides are TGTGCCAGCAGCTTAGGCGGGGGTGGTAGCTATGGCTACACCTTC.

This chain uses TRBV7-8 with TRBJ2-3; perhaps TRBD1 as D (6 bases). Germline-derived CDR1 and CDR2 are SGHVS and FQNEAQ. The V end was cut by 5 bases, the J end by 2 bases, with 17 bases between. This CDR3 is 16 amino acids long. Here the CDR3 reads CASSLASWGPTDTQYF. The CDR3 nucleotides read TGTGCCAGCAGCCTGGCCTCGTGGGGGCCCACAGATACGCAGTATTTT.

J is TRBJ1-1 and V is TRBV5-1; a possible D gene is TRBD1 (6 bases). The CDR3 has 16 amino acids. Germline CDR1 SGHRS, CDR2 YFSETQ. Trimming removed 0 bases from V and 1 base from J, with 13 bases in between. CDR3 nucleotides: TGCGCCAGCAGCTTGGATTTGGGGGCTCGGAACACTGAAGCTTTCTTT. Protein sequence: CASSLDLGARNTEAFF.

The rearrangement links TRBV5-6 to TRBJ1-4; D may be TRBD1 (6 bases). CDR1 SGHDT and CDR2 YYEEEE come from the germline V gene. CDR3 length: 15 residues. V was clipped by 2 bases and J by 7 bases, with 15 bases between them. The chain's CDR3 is CASSLLQGPSEKLFF. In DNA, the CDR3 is TGTGCCAGCAGCTTACTACAGGGTCCTAGTGAAAAACTGTTTTTT.

CDR3 nucleotides: TGTGCCAGCAGTTCGGCAACTAGCGGGGGAACAGATACGCAGTATTTT. Protein: CASSSATSGGTDTQYF. The chain is built from TRBV6-5 and TRBJ2-3; 11 bases agree with TRBD2. V gave up 4 bases and J gave up 3 bases; unmatched junction bases: 6. Germline values: CDR1 MNHEY, CDR2 SVGAGI. The length of the CDR3 is 16 residues.

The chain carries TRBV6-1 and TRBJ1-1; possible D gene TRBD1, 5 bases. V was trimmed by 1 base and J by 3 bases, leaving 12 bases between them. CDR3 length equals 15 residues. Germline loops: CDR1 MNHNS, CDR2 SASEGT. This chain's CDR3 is CASSEGLGVDTEAFF. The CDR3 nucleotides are TGTGCCAGCAGTGAAGGGTTAGGGGTAGACACTGAAGCTTTCTTT.

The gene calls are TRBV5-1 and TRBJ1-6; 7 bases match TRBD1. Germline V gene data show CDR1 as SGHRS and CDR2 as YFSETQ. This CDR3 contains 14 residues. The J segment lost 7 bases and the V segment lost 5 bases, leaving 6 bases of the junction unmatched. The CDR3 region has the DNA TGCGCCAGCAGTGAAGGGGGCTACAATTCACCCCTCCACTTT. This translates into CASSEGGYNSPLHF.